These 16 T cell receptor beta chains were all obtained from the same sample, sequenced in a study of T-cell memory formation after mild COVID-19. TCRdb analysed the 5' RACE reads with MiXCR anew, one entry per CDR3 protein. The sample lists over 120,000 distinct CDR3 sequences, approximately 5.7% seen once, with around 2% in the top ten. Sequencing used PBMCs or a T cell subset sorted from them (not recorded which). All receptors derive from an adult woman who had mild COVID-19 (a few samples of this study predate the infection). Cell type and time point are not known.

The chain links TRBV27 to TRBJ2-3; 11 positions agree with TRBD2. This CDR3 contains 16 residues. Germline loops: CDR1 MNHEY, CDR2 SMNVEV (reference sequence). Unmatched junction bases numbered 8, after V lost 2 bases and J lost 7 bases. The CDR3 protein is CASSLILAGGTNTQYF. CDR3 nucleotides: TGTGCCAGCAGTTTAATTCTAGCGGGGGGTACGAATACGCAGTATTTT.

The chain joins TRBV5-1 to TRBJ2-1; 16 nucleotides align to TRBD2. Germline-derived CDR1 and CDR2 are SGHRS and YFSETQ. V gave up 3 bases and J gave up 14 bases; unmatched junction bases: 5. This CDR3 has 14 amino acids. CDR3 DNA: TGCGCCAGCAGCTGGGGACTAGCGGGAGGGGCGGAGTTCTTC. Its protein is CASSWGLAGGAEFF. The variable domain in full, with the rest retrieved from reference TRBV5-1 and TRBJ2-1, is KAGVTQTPRYLIKTRGQQVTLSCSPISGHRSVSWYQQTPGQGLQFLFEYFSETQRNKGNFPGRFSGRQFSNSRSEMNVSTLELGDSALYLCASSWGLAGGAEFFGPGTRLTVL.

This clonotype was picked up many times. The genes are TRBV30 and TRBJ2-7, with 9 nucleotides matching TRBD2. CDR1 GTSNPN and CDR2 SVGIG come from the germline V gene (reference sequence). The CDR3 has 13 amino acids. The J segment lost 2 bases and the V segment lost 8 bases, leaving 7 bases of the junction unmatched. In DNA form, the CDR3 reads TGTGCCGGCAGTAGCGGGGGTCCCTACGAGCAGTACTTC. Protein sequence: CAGSSGGPYEQYF.

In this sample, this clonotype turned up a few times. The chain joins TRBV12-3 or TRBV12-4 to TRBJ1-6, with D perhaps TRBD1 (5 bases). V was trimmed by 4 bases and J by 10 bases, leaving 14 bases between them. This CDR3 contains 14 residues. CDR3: CASSSPGDLSPLHF. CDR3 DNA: TGTGCCAGCAGTTCCCCGGGGGATCTATCACCCCTCCACTTT.

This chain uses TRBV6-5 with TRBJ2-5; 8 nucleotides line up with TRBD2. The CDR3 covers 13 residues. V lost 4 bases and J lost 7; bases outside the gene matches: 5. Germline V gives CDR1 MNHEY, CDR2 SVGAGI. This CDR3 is CASSLRGGLTQYF. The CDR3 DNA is TGTGCCAGCAGTTTACGGGGGGGTCTGACCCAGTACTTC.

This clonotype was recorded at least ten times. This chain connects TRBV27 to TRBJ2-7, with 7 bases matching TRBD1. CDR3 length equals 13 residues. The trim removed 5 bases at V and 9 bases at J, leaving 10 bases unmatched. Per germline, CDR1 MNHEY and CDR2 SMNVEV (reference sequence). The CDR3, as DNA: TGTGCCAGCAGTCCTTCCTTTAGACAGGGGCAGTACTTC. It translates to CASSPSFRQGQYF.

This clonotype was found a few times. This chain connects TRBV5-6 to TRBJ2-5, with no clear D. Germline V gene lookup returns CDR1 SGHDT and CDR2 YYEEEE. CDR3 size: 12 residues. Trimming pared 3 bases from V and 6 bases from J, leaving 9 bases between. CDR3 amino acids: CASSSSAQTQYF. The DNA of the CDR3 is TGTGCCAGCAGCTCCTCGGCTCAGACCCAGTACTTC.

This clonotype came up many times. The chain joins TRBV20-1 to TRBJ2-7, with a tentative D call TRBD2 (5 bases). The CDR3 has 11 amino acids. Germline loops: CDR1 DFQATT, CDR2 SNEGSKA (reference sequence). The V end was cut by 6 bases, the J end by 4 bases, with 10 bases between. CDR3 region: CSAIGGYEQYF. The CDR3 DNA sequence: TGCAGTGCAATCGGCGGGTACGAGCAGTACTTC.

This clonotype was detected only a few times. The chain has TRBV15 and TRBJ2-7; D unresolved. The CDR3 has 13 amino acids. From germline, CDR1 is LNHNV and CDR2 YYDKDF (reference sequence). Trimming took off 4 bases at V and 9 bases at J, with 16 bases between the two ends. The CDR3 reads CATSTTDRLGQYF. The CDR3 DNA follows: TGTGCCACCAGCACGACGGACCGCCTCGGGCAGTACTTC.

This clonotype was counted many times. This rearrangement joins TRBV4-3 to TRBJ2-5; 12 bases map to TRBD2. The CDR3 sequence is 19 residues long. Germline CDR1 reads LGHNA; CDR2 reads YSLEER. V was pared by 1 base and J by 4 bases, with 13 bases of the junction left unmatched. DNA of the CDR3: TGCGCCAGCAGCCAAGTGAGGCCTAGCGGGAGGGGGGCAGGAGAGACCCAGTACTTC. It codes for CASSQVRPSGRGAGETQYF.

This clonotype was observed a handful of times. Written as DNA, the CDR3 is TGCGCCAGCAGCTTGGTTAGCGGGAGTAATACAAATGAGCAGTTCTTC. Protein sequence: CASSLVSGSNTNEQFF. The rearrangement links TRBV5-1 to TRBJ2-1, with TRBD2 matching 9 bases. Germline V gene sequence: CDR1 SGHRS, CDR2 YFSETQ. This CDR3 comprises 16 residues. After removal of 0 bases from V and 7 bases from J, the junction contained 8 bases not matched to a gene.

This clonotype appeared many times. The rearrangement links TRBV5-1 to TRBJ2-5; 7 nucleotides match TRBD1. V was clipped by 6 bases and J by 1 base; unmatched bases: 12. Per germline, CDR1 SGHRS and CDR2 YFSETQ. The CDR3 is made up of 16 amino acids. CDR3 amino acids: CASNEGAFYVQETQYF. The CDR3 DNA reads TGCGCCAGCAACGAGGGGGCCTTCTATGTCCAAGAGACCCAGTACTTC.

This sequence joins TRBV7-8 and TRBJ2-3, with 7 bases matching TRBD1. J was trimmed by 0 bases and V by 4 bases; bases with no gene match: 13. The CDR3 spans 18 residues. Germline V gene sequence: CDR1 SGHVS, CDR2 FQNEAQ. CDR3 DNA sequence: TGTGCCAGCAGCTCCCTCAGGGGACAGCGAGTTAGCACAGATACGCAGTATTTT. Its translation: CASSSLRGQRVSTDTQYF.

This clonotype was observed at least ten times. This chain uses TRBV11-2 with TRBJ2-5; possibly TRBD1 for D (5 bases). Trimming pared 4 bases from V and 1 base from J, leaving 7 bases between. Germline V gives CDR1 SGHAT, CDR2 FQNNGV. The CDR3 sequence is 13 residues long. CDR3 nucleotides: TGTGCCAGCAGCTCAGGGATCCAAGAGACCCAGTACTTC. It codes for CASSSGIQETQYF.

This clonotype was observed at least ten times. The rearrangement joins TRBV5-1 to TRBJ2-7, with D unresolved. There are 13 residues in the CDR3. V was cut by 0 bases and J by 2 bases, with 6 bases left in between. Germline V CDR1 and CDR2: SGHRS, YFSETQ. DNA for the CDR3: TGCGCCAGCAGCTTGGACTATGCCTACGAGCAGTACTTC. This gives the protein CASSLDYAYEQYF.

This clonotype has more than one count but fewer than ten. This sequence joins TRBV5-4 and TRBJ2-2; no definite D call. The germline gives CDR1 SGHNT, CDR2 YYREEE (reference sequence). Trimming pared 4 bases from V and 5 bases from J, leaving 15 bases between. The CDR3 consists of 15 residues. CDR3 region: CASSPPASATGELFF. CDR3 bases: TGTGCCAGCAGCCCCCCGGCCAGCGCTACCGGGGAGCTGTTTTTT.